These 5 T cell receptor beta chains came from one sample sequenced in a study of siplizumab effects on memory and regulatory T cells (dated by TCRdb to about 2019). Libraries were constructed by the immunoSEQ multiplex PCR assay. TCRdb stores this immuneACCESS table with in-frame sequences only. Part of the clones is absent; in the studies checked, under half of the shortfall reflects unresolved V genes, and no reason is known for the rest. In all, the sample holds 100,000 or so clones, and more than 90% of those were seen once. The ten largest account for 0.15% of the sample. The specimen was CD4+ T cells sorted from blood. The origin of the receptors is a human donor in good health.

The J gene is TRBJ1-2, the V gene TRBV15, with unresolved D. The CDR3 loop spans 13 amino acids. V lost 2 bases to trimming and J lost 2 bases, with 6 bases between them. Germline V gene data show CDR1 as LNHNV and CDR2 as YYDKDF (reference sequence). The CDR3 region is CATSRSTNYGYTF. The CDR3 DNA reads as TGTGCCACCAGCAGAAGCACAAACTATGGCTACACCTTC.

This chain links TRBV4-1 with TRBJ2-1; the match to TRBD2 covers 8 bases. CDR3 size: 17 residues. The germline gives CDR1 MGHRA, CDR2 YSYEKL. The V gene end was trimmed by 3 bases and the J gene end by 7 bases; junction bases not matched to a gene: 14. The CDR3 DNA is TGCGCCAGCAGCCACCCCTTAGCGGGGCGACCTAAAAATGAGCAGTTCTTC. This translates into CASSHPLAGRPKNEQFF.

V and J are TRBV6-5 and TRBJ1-1; D is possibly TRBD1 (5 bases). Looked up from germline, CDR1 is MNHEY and CDR2 is SVGAGI. The V end was cut by 6 bases, the J end by 2 bases, with 10 bases between. This CDR3 is 13 amino acids long. In DNA form, the CDR3 reads TGTGCCAGCAGGCCCTGGGGCAACACTGAAGCTTTCTTT. It translates to CASRPWGNTEAFF.

This sequence joins TRBV5-6 and TRBJ2-3; no firm D call. This CDR3 has 13 amino acids. With 2 bases removed from V and 3 bases from J, the gap between germline ends came to 7 bases. CDR1 and CDR2 from the germline V gene are SGHDT and YYEEEE. CDR3 DNA: TGTGCCAGCAGCTTTCCGGGTACAGATACGCAGTATTTT. Its translation is CASSFPGTDTQYF.

This clone occurred once. This chain joins TRBV25-1 and TRBJ2-3, with D hard to call. With 0 bases removed from V and 0 bases from J, the gap between germline ends came to 7 bases. This CDR3 has 15 residues. The germline V gene encodes CDR1 MGHDK and CDR2 SYGVNS. The CDR3 loop reads CASSEYMGSTDTQYF. The CDR3 nucleotides are TGTGCCAGCAGTGAATATATGGGTAGCACAGATACGCAGTATTTT.